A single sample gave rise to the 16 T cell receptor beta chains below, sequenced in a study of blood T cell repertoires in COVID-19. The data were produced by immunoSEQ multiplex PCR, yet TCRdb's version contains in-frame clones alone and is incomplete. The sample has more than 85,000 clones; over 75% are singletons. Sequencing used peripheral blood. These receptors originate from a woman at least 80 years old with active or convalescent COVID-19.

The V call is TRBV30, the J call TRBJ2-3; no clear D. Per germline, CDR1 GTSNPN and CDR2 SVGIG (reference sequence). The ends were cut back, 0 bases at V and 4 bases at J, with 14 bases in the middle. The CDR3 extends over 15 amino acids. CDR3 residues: CAWSVARVLPDTQYF. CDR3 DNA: TGTGCCTGGAGTGTGGCTAGAGTTCTACCAGATACGCAGTATTTT.

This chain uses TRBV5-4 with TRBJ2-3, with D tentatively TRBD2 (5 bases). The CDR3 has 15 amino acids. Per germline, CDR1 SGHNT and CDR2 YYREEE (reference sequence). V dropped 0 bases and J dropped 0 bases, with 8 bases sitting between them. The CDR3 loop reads CASSLAAGSTDTQYF. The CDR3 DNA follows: TGTGCCAGCAGCTTGGCCGCGGGTAGCACAGATACGCAGTATTTT.

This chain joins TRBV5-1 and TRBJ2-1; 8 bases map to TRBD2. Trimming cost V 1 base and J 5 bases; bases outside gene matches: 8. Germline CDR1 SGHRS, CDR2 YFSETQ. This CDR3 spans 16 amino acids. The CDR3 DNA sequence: TGCGCCAGCAGCTTGAGCGGGGGACACCCAGACAATGAGCAGTTCTTC. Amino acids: CASSLSGGHPDNEQFF.

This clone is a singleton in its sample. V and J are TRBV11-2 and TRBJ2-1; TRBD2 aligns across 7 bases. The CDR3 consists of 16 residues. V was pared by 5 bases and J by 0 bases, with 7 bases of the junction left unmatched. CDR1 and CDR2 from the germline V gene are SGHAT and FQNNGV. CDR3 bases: TGTGCCAGCAGCGGCAGACTAGCCAGCTCCTACAATGAGCAGTTCTTC. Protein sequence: CASSGRLASSYNEQFF.

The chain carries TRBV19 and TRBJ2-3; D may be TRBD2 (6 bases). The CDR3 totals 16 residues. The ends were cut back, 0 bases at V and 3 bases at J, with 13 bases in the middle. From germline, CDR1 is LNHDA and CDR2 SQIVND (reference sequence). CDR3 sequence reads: CASSIEGRGGTDTQYF. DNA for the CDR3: TGTGCCAGTAGTATAGAGGGGCGGGGAGGAACAGATACGCAGTATTTT. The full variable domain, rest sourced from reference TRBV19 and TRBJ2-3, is DGGITQSPKYLFRKEGQNVTLSCEQNLNHDAMYWYRQDPGQGLRLIYYSQIVNDFQKGDIAEGYSVSREKKESFPLTVTSAQKNPTAFYLCASSIEGRGGTDTQYFGPGTRLTVL.

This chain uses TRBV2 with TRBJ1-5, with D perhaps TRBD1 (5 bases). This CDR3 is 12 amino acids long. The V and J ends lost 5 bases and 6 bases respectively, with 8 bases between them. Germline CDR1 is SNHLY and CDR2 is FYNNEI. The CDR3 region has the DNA TGTGCCAGCAGTAACAGGTTTCAGCCCCAGCATTTT. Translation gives CASSNRFQPQHF.

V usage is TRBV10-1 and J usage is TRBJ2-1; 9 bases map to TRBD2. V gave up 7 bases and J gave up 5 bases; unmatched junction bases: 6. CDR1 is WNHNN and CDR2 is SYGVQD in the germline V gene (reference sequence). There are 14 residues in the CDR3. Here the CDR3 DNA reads TGCGCCAGCACCGGGACTAGCCGAGACAATGAGCAGTTCTTC. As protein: CASTGTSRDNEQFF.

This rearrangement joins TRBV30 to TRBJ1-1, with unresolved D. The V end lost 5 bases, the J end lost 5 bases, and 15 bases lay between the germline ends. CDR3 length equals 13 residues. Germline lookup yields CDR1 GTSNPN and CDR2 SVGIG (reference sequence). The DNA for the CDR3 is TGTGCCTGGGTCTCCCTTGCGGGAACTGAAGCTTTCTTT. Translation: CAWVSLAGTEAFF.

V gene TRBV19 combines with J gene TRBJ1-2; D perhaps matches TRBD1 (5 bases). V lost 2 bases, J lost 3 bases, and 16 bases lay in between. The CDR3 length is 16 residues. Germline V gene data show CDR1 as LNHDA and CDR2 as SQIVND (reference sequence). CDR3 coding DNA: TGTGCCAGTAGTATAAGTTCAGGGAGGTTGGACTATGGCTACACCTTC. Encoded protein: CASSISSGRLDYGYTF.

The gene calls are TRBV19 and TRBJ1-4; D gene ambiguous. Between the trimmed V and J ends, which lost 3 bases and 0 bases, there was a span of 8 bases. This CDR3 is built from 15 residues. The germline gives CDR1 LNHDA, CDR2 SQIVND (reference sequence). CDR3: CASSIRTATNEKLFF. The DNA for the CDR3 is TGTGCCAGTAGTATTCGTACTGCAACTAATGAAAAACTGTTTTTT.

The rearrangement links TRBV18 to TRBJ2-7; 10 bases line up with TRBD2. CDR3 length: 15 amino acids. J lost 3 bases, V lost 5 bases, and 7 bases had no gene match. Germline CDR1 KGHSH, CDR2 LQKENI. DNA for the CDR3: TGTGCCAGCTCATCCCCCGGGACTAGCGACTACGAGCAGTACTTC. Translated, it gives CASSSPGTSDYEQYF.

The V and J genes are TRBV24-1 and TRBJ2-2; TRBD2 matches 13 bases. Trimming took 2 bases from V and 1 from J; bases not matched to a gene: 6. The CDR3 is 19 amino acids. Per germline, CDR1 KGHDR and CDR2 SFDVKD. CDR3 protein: CATSDWTSGRGWNTGELFF. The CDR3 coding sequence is TGTGCCACCAGTGATTGGACTAGCGGGAGAGGTTGGAACACCGGGGAGCTGTTTTTT.

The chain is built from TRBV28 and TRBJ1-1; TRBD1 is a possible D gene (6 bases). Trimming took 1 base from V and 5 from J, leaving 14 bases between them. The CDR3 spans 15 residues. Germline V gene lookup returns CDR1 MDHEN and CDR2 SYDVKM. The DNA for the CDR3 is TGTGCCAGCAGTTTATTCCAGGGGATGTATACTGAAGCTTTCTTT. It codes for CASSLFQGMYTEAFF.

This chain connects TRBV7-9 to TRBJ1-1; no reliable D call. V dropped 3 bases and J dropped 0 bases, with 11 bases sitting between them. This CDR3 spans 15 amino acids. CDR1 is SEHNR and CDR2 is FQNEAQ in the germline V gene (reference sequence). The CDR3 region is CASSLGGSLNTEAFF. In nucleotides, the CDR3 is TGTGCCAGCAGCTTGGGCGGGTCCCTGAACACTGAAGCTTTCTTT. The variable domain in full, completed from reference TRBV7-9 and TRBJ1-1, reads DTGVSQNPRHKITKRGQNVTFRCDPISEHNRLYWYRQTLGQGPEFLTYFQNEAQLEKSRLLSDRFSAERPKGSFSTLEIQRTEQGDSAMYLCASSLGGSLNTEAFFGQGTRLTVV.

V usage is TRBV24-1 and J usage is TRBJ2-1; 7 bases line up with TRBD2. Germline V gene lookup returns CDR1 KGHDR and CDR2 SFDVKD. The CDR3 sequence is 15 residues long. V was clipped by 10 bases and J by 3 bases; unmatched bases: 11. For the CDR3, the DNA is TGTGCCACTGACCCCACTAGCGACCTCTACAATGAGCAGTTCTTC. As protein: CATDPTSDLYNEQFF.

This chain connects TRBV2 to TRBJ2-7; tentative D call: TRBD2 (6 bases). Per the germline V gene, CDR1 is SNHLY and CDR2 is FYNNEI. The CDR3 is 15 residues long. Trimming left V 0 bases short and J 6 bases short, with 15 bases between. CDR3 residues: CASSEAGGAGSEQYF. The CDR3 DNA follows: TGTGCCAGCAGTGAAGCGGGCGGGGCCGGAAGCGAGCAGTACTTC. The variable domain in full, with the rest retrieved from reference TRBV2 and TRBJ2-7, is EPEVTQTPSHQVTQMGQEVILRCVPISNHLYFYWYRQILGQKVEFLVSFYNNEISEKSEIFDDQFSVERPDGSNFTLKIRSTKLEDSAMYFCASSEAGGAGSEQYFGPGTRLTVT.